These T cell receptor beta chains were read from a single sample in a study of blood T cell repertoires in COVID-19. Some clones are missing from TCRdb's copy, which holds only in-frame ones; the method was immunoSEQ multiplex PCR. The table shows under 300,000 clones, with around 86% occurring only once. Sequencing was done on a sample of peripheral blood. All receptors derive from a man older than 75 with acute or convalescent COVID-19. Each CDR3 is given with its conserved first and last residue. A D gene is named only where the DNA matches it firmly. Expanded clones get a size class; other rows say once, few or many, or leave the size out.

CDR3nt: TGTGCCAGCAGCTTAGGGGCAGGGGGCCCTGGGGCCAACGTCCTGACTTTC; CDR3aa: CASSLGAGGPGANVLTF; v_gene: TRBV11-3; j_gene: TRBJ2-6; d_gene: TRBD1; abundance: .
CDR3nt: TGTGCCAGCAGATCGAATCGGGGGTATCAGCCCCAGCATTTT; CDR3aa: CASRSNRGYQPQHF; v_gene: TRBV28; j_gene: TRBJ1-5; d_gene: .; abundance: .
CDR3nt: TGTGCCAGTAGTATGTTTTCCGGGGGGAGCTCCTACAATGAGCAGTTCTTC; CDR3aa: CASSMFSGGSSYNEQFF; v_gene: TRBV19; j_gene: TRBJ2-1; d_gene: TRBD2; abundance: .
CDR3nt: TGTGCCAGTAGTAGACAGGGTCTGAGCGAAAAACTGTTTTTT; CDR3aa: CASSRQGLSEKLFF; v_gene: TRBV19; j_gene: TRBJ1-4; d_gene: TRBD1; abundance: .
CDR3nt: TGTGCCAGCAGAAATGGGGGGAGCTACGAGCAGTACTTC; CDR3aa: CASRNGGSYEQYF; v_gene: TRBV6-5; j_gene: TRBJ2-7; d_gene: .; abundance: .
CDR3nt: TGTGCCAGCAGGAAAATGGGACAGGGAGTTACTCAGCCCCAGCATTTT; CDR3aa: CASRKMGQGVTQPQHF; v_gene: TRBV27; j_gene: TRBJ1-5; d_gene: TRBD1; abundance: .
CDR3nt: TGCGCCAGCAGCTGGTCTCTGGGACAGGACTATGGCTACACCTTC; CDR3aa: CASSWSLGQDYGYTF; v_gene: TRBV5-1; j_gene: TRBJ1-2; d_gene: TRBD1; abundance: few
CDR3nt: TGTGCCAGCAGTTTACAGGGAAATAACTCACCCCTCCACTTT; CDR3aa: CASSLQGNNSPLHF; v_gene: TRBV6-4; j_gene: TRBJ1-6; d_gene: .; abundance: .
CDR3nt: TGTGCCAGCAGCTTAGGTTCGGAAGCTTTCTTT; CDR3aa: CASSLGSEAFF; v_gene: TRBV11-3; j_gene: TRBJ1-1; d_gene: .; abundance: .
CDR3nt: TGTGCCAGCAGCTTAGACAGGGTGGTCGGGACTGAAGCTTTCTTT; CDR3aa: CASSLDRVVGTEAFF; v_gene: TRBV7-3; j_gene: TRBJ1-1; d_gene: TRBD1; abundance: .
CDR3nt: TGTGCCAGCAGCTTGATAGGACTAGCGGGGGGGCCCTACAATGAGCAGTTCTTC; CDR3aa: CASSLIGLAGGPYNEQFF; v_gene: TRBV5-5; j_gene: TRBJ2-1; d_gene: TRBD2; abundance: .
CDR3nt: TGTGCCAGCAGCGTAGGACTAGGGGGCTCGGAGACCCAGTACTTC; CDR3aa: CASSVGLGGSETQYF; v_gene: TRBV9; j_gene: TRBJ2-5; d_gene: .; abundance: .
CDR3nt: TGTGCCAGCAGTCCCCCTGCGGGAGCGAGAGATACGCAGTATTTT; CDR3aa: CASSPPAGARDTQYF; v_gene: TRBV28; j_gene: TRBJ2-3; d_gene: TRBD2; abundance: few
CDR3nt: TGTGCCAGCAGCTTAATGGCTCCTAATTCACCCCTCCACTTT; CDR3aa: CASSLMAPNSPLHF; v_gene: TRBV7-3; j_gene: TRBJ1-6; d_gene: .; abundance: .
CDR3nt: TGTGCCAGCAGCCAAGGGGCAGGGGAACAGCCCCAGCATTTT; CDR3aa: CASSQGAGEQPQHF; v_gene: TRBV4-2; j_gene: TRBJ1-5; d_gene: .; abundance: .
CDR3nt: TGTGCCAGCAGCTTGGATAGAAACGAGCAGTACTTC; CDR3aa: CASSLDRNEQYF; v_gene: TRBV5-5; j_gene: TRBJ2-7; d_gene: .; abundance: .
CDR3nt: TGTGCCAGCTCACCACCGGGGGGGGAAGGTCAGCCCCAGCATTTT; CDR3aa: CASSPPGGEGQPQHF; v_gene: TRBV18; j_gene: TRBJ1-5; d_gene: .; abundance: few
CDR3nt: TGTGCCAGCAGCCAAGTAGGGGGCGATTCACCCCTCCACTTT; CDR3aa: CASSQVGGDSPLHF; v_gene: TRBV3-1/TRBV3-2; j_gene: TRBJ1-6; d_gene: TRBD1; abundance: few
CDR3nt: TGTGCCAGCTCGCAGGGGTTAAATCAGCCCCAGCATTTT; CDR3aa: CASSQGLNQPQHF; v_gene: TRBV18; j_gene: TRBJ1-5; d_gene: .; abundance: .
CDR3nt: TGTGCCAGCAGCTTGACAGGGGGCCATGGCTACACCTTC; CDR3aa: CASSLTGGHGYTF; v_gene: TRBV5-4; j_gene: TRBJ1-2; d_gene: TRBD1; abundance: .
CDR3nt: TGTGCCAGTAGTCCGAGGGACAGGGGGTCCTACAATGAGCAGTTCTTC; CDR3aa: CASSPRDRGSYNEQFF; v_gene: TRBV19; j_gene: TRBJ2-1; d_gene: TRBD1; abundance: .
CDR3nt: TGTGCCAGCAGCGGACGCTCAGGGCTCCCAACTGAAGCTTTCTTT; CDR3aa: CASSGRSGLPTEAFF; v_gene: TRBV11-1; j_gene: TRBJ1-1; d_gene: .; abundance: .
CDR3nt: TGTGCCAGCAGTGAAGGGACAGGGGGCCTCTATGGCTACACCTTC; CDR3aa: CASSEGTGGLYGYTF; v_gene: TRBV6-1; j_gene: TRBJ1-2; d_gene: TRBD1; abundance: .
CDR3nt: TGTGCCAGCGGGCTAGCGGGACCCCGAGAGCAGTACTTC; CDR3aa: CASGLAGPREQYF; v_gene: TRBV28; j_gene: TRBJ2-7; d_gene: TRBD2; abundance: .
CDR3nt: TGTGCCAGCAGCTTGATGCAGGGCAATCAGCCCCAGCATTTT; CDR3aa: CASSLMQGNQPQHF; v_gene: TRBV5-8; j_gene: TRBJ1-5; d_gene: .; abundance: .
CDR3nt: TGTGCCAGCAGTTACTTTCGTGGGGGGGGAGAGCAGTACTTC; CDR3aa: CASSYFRGGGEQYF; v_gene: TRBV6-5; j_gene: TRBJ2-7; d_gene: TRBD2; abundance: .